Ten or more counts support the clone carrying this T cell receptor (beta chain). Its antigen remains unidentified. Germline loops: CDR1 SGHTA, CDR2 FQGNSA. V trimming: 4 bases; J trimming: 3 bases; junction bases outside the gene matches: 5. This CDR3 contains 15 residues. This sample is part of a study of blood T cells in healthy people across ages. Overall study findings and caveats: Estimates of diversity drawn from one million T cells were considered underestimates.

Alongside a J-beta primer mix, a sample-barcoded 5' primer served in a second PCR lasting 7 to 11 cycles. TCRdb redid the calling of the 5' RACE reads with MiXCR, one entry per CDR3 protein. The sample holds fewer than 800,000 distinct CDR3 sequences; roughly 32% are singletons and the top ten take roughly 15%. Researchers isolated at least 7 million PBMCs per sample. The receptor's source is a woman of 80 years or more in good health. The chain joins TRBV7-2 to TRBJ1-4; 7 bases map to TRBD1. The sample consisted of blood. The CDR3 DNA is TGTGCCAGCAGCTCGCCGGGACAGTCTAATGAAAAACTGTTTTTT. Protein product: CASSSPGQSNEKLFF.